These 17 T cell receptor beta chains were all obtained from the same sample, sequenced in a study of T cell repertoires in cytomegalovirus infection. TCRdb ran MiXCR on the reads and lists one entry per CDR3 protein. The sample includes about 300,000 distinct CDR3 sequences, about 8.8% of them seen just once. The specimen was PBMCs. The receptors were gathered from a human donor in good health (CMV status not recorded). Some clones in this sample may be carry-over from other donors' samples.

The gene calls are TRBV29-1 and TRBJ2-5; unclear D gene. V was trimmed by 3 bases and J by 1 base, leaving 12 bases between them. The CDR3 is 14 amino acids. The V gene's germline CDR1 is SQVTM and CDR2 ANQGSEA. DNA of the CDR3: TGCAGCGTTGATGGCCGACCTGGCCAAGAGACCCAGTACTTC. It translates to CSVDGRPGQETQYF.

This clonotype was seen at least ten times. V gene TRBV20-1 combines with J gene TRBJ1-2, with TRBD1 as a possible D gene (5 bases). The CDR3 loop spans 14 amino acids. Germline values: CDR1 DFQATT, CDR2 SNEGSKA (reference sequence). Trimming shortened V by 3 bases and J by 4 bases, and 15 bases separated the two germline ends. CDR3 sequence (DNA): TGCAGTGCTAGTAGGGGAGATTTGGGCTATGGCTACACCTTC. Protein product: CSASRGDLGYGYTF.

Only a few counts were recorded for this clonotype. V and J are TRBV7-9 and TRBJ2-5; no reliable D call. The CDR3 spans 13 residues. The germline gives CDR1 SEHNR, CDR2 FQNEAQ (reference sequence). The V and J ends lost 5 bases and 1 base respectively, with 8 bases between them. CDR3 region: CASSPPSQETQYF. The CDR3 DNA is TGTGCCAGCAGCCCACCCAGCCAAGAGACCCAGTACTTC.

At least ten counts were recorded for this clonotype. This chain joins TRBV10-3 and TRBJ1-2, with 11 nucleotides matching TRBD1. Germline CDR1 reads ENHRY; CDR2 reads SYGVKD. Unmatched junction bases numbered 7, after V lost 6 bases and J lost 7 bases. The CDR3 has 14 residues. CDR3 nucleotides: TGTGCCATCAGCCGGGACAGGGGGAACGGTGGCTACACCTTC. Translating gives CAISRDRGNGGYTF.

This clonotype came up many times. The chain has TRBV7-2 and TRBJ1-2; 7 bases are shared with TRBD1. The V gene's germline CDR1 is SGHTA and CDR2 FQGNSA. Trimming at V came to 5 bases and at J to 7 bases, leaving 7 bases not matched to a gene. The CDR3 is 13 amino acids. As DNA, the CDR3 is TGTGCCAGCAGCAGTTCTACAGGGGCTGGCTACACCTTC. Its translation is CASSSSTGAGYTF.

The table lists this clonotype with many counts. The chain uses TRBV12-3 or TRBV12-4 and TRBJ2-7; unclear D gene. The CDR3 is 15 amino acids. Trimming took off 6 bases at V and 4 bases at J, with 19 bases between the two ends. Here the CDR3 reads CASSKLPELAYEQYF. The CDR3 DNA reads TGTGCCAGCAGCAAACTACCCGAGCTTGCTTACGAGCAGTACTTC.

In its sample, this clonotype was seen a few times. The chain couples TRBV29-1 to TRBJ2-3, with D hard to call. Germline loops: CDR1 SQVTM, CDR2 ANQGSEA. The CDR3 length is 13 residues. V dropped 3 bases and J dropped 4 bases, with 11 bases sitting between them. CDR3 in amino acids: CSVDFRVSDTQYF. For the CDR3, the DNA is TGCAGCGTTGATTTTAGGGTTTCAGATACGCAGTATTTT.

This clonotype occurred many times. The V gene is TRBV20-1, the J gene TRBJ2-1; 8 bases map to TRBD2. CDR3 length equals 14 residues. With V trimmed by 5 bases and J by 6 bases, 9 bases remained unmatched. Per the germline V gene, CDR1 is DFQATT and CDR2 is SNEGSKA (reference sequence). The CDR3 nucleotides are TGCAGTGCTGCCCGGAGCGGGGGTCCCAATGAGCAGTTCTTC. Translating gives CSAARSGGPNEQFF.

This clonotype was seen at least ten times. The chain combines TRBV11-2 with TRBJ1-2; 8 nucleotides agree with TRBD1. V lost 5 bases and J lost 6; bases outside the gene matches: 17. From germline, CDR1 is SGHAT and CDR2 FQNNGV. The CDR3 length is 17 residues. CDR3 in DNA: TGTGCCAGCAGCCCTCTTGTGGACAGGGAGATATGGCATGGCTACACCTTC. Translation: CASSPLVDREIWHGYTF.

This clonotype was recorded at least ten times. The CDR3 DNA follows: TGTGCCAGCAGCTTAATGGGGGCCTATGGCTACACCTTC. It yields the protein CASSLMGAYGYTF. V gene TRBV7-2 combines with J gene TRBJ1-2, with D perhaps matching TRBD1 (6 bases). V shed 2 bases and J shed 4 bases, with 8 bases lying between them. The length of the CDR3 is 13 residues. CDR1 is SGHTA, CDR2 FQGNSA, per germline.

This clonotype was observed at least ten times. The chain is built from TRBV7-8 and TRBJ1-1; D is possibly TRBD1 (6 bases). V was shortened by 1 base and J by 5 bases, with 14 bases between the two germline ends. Germline values: CDR1 SGHVS, CDR2 FQNEAQ. CDR3 length: 15 residues. Here the CDR3 DNA reads TGTGCCAGCAGCTTAGGTTGGGGGGCGAGGACTGAAGCTTTCTTT. Translated, it gives CASSLGWGARTEAFF.

V usage is TRBV28 and J usage is TRBJ2-1; possible D gene TRBD2, 5 bases. The V end was cut by 5 bases, the J end by 10 bases, with 12 bases between. Germline lookup yields CDR1 MDHEN and CDR2 SYDVKM. CDR3 length: 12 amino acids. CDR3 DNA: TGTGCCAGCAGTGCCCGGGGTCGAGAGCAGTTCTTC. Its protein product is CASSARGREQFF. The full variable domain, in which reference TRBV28 and TRBJ2-1 provide the parts outside the CDR3, is DVKVTQSSRYLVKRTGEKVFLECVQDMDHENMFWYRQDPGLGLRLIYFSYDVKMKEKGDIPEGYSVSREKKERFSLILESASTNQTSMYLCASSARGREQFFGPGTRLTVL.

This clonotype was detected ten times or more. The chain combines TRBV20-1 with TRBJ2-1; D is tentatively TRBD1 or TRBD2 (6 bases each). Between the trimmed V and J ends, which lost 5 bases and 10 bases, there was a span of 24 bases. CDR1 is DFQATT, CDR2 SNEGSKA, per germline (reference sequence). This CDR3 contains 15 residues. This CDR3 reads CSAGPGHRGTWEQFF. The CDR3 DNA follows: TGCAGTGCTGGACCGGGACACCGAGGGACTTGGGAGCAGTTCTTC.

Comments on this clonotype: A read error may be the cause here, since a much bigger clone is one base away. The genes are TRBV7-2 and TRBJ1-1; D remains ambiguous. V dropped 7 bases and J dropped 3 bases, with 12 bases sitting between them. The CDR3 has 13 residues. The V gene's germline CDR1 is SGHTA and CDR2 FQGNSA. The CDR3 coding sequence is TGTGCCAGCATCAAACACCTGTACACTGAAGCTTTCTTT. This gives the protein CASIKHLYTEAFF. Full variable domain (missing parts from reference TRBV7-2 and TRBJ1-1): GAGVSQSPSNKVTEKGKDVELRCDPISGHTALYWYRQSLGQGLEFLIYFQGNSAPDKSGLPSDRFSAERTGGSVSTLTIQRTQQEDSAVYLCASIKHLYTEAFFGQGTRLTVV.

This clonotype occurred many times. This chain joins TRBV19 and TRBJ1-6, with 8 bases lining up with TRBD1. Germline V CDR1 and CDR2: LNHDA, SQIVND (reference sequence). The V segment lost 6 bases and the J segment 6 bases; nucleotides outside the gene matches: 7. CDR3 size: 15 residues. Written as DNA, the CDR3 is TGTGCCAGTAGCGACTACGACAGGGGTAATTCACCCCTCCACTTT. This translates into CASSDYDRGNSPLHF.

There are a few counts of this clonotype. The rearrangement links TRBV10-2 to TRBJ1-5; D remains unclear. The V gene lost 0 bases and the J gene lost 6 bases, with 6 bases spanning the gap. The CDR3 is 13 residues long. Germline CDR1 WSHSY, CDR2 SAAADI. CDR3 sequence reads: CASSESDGQPQHF. CDR3 coding DNA: TGCGCCAGCAGTGAGTCAGACGGTCAGCCCCAGCATTTT.

This chain joins TRBV2 and TRBJ2-5, with 9 bases matching TRBD1. This CDR3 has 16 amino acids. V shed 6 bases, J shed 5 bases, and the junction held 13 bases outside the gene matches. CDR1 is SNHLY, CDR2 FYNNEI, per germline. For the CDR3, the DNA is TGTGCCAGCAGGGTGGATCCGAGTGACAGGGGGGAGACCCAGTACTTC. It specifies CASRVDPSDRGETQYF. The variable domain in full, with the rest retrieved from reference TRBV2 and TRBJ2-5, is EPEVTQTPSHQVTQMGQEVILRCVPISNHLYFYWYRQILGQKVEFLVSFYNNEISEKSEIFDDQFSVERPDGSNFTLKIRSTKLEDSAMYFCASRVDPSDRGETQYFGPGTRLLVL.